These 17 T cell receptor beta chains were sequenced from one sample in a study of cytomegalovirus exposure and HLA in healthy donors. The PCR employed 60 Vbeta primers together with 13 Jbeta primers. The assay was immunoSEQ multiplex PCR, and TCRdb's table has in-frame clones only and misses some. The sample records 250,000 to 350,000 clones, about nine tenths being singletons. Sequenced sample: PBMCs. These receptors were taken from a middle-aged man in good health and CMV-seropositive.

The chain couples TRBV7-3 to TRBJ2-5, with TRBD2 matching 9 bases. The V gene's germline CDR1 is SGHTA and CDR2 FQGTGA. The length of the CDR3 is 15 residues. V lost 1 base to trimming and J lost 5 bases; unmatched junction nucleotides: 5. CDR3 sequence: CASSLMASGMETQYF. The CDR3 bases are TGTGCCAGCAGCTTAATGGCTAGCGGGATGGAGACCCAGTACTTC.

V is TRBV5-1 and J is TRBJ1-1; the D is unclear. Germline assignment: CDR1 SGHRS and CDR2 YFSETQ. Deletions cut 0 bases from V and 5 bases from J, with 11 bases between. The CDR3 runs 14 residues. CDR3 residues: CASSLVSGGTEAFF. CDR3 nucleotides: TGCGCCAGCAGCTTGGTATCGGGAGGGACTGAAGCTTTCTTT.

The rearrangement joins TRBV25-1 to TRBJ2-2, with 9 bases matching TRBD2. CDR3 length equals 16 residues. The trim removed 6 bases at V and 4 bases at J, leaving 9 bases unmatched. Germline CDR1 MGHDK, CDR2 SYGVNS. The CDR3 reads CASRKIAGEGTGELFF. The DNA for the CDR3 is TGTGCCAGCAGGAAGATAGCGGGAGAGGGCACCGGGGAGCTGTTTTTT.

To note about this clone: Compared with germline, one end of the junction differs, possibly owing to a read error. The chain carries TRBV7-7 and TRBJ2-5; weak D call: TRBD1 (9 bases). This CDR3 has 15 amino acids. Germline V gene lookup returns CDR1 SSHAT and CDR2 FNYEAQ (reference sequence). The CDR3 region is CASSLAGTGIETQYF. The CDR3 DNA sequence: TGTGCTAGCAGCTTAGCGGGGACAGGGATAGAGACCCAGTACTTC.

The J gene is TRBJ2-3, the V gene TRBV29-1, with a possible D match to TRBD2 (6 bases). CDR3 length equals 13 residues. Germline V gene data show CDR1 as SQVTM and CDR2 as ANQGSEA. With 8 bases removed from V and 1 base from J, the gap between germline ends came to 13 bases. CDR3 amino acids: CSLRLGGTDTQYF. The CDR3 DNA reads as TGCAGCCTGAGACTAGGAGGCACAGATACGCAGTATTTT.

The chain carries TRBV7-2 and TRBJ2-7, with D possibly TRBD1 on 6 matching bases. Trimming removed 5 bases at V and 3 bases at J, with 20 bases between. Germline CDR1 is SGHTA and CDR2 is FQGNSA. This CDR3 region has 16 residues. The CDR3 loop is CASSEGPGTPVYEQYF. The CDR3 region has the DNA TGTGCCAGCAGCGAGGGGCCCGGGACACCTGTCTACGAGCAGTACTTC.

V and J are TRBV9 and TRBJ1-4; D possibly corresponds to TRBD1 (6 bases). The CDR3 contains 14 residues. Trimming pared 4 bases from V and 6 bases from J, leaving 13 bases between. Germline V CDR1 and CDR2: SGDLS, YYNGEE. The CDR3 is CASSPGQGDEKLFF. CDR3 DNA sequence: TGTGCCAGCAGCCCGGGACAAGGGGATGAAAAACTGTTTTTT.

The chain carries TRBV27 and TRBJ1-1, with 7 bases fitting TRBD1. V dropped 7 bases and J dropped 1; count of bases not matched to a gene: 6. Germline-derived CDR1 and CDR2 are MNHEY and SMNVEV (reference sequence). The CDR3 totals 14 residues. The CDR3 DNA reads TGTGCCAGCACCCCGACAGGGCCGAACACTGAAGCTTTCTTT. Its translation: CASTPTGPNTEAFF.

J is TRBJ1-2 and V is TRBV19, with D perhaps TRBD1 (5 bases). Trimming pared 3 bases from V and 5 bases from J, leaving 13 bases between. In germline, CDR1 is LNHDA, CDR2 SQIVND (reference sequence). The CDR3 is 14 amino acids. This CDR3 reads CASSIAAGPYGYTF. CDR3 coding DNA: TGTGCCAGTAGTATCGCTGCAGGGCCTTATGGCTACACCTTC. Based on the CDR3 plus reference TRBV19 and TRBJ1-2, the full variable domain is DGGITQSPKYLFRKEGQNVTLSCEQNLNHDAMYWYRQDPGQGLRLIYYSQIVNDFQKGDIAEGYSVSREKKESFPLTVTSAQKNPTAFYLCASSIAAGPYGYTFGSGTRLTVV.

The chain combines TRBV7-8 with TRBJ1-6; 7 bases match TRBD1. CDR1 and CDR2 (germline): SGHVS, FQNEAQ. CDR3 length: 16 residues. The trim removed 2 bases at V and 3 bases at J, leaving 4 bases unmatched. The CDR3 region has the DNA TGTGCCAGCAGCTTAACAGGGGCCGGCTATAATTCACCCCTCCACTTT. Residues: CASSLTGAGYNSPLHF.

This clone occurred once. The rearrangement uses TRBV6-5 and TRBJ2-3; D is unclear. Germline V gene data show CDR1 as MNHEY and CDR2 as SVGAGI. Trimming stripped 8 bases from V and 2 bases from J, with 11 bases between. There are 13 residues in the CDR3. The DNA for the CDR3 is TGTGCCAGCTCTACGAAACCCACAGATACGCAGTATTTT. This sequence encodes CASSTKPTDTQYF.

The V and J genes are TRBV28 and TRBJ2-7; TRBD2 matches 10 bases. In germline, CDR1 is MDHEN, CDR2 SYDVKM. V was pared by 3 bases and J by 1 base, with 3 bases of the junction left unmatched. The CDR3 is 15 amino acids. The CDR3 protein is CASSFSGRGSYEQYF. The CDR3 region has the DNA TGTGCCAGCAGTTTCAGCGGGAGGGGGTCCTACGAGCAGTACTTC.

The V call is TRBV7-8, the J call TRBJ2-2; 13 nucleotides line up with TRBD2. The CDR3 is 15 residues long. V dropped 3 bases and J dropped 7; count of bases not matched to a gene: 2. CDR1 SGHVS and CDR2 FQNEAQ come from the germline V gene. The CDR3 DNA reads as TGTGCCAGCAGCTTCGGACTAGCGGGAGACGGGGAGCTGTTTTTT. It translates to CASSFGLAGDGELFF.

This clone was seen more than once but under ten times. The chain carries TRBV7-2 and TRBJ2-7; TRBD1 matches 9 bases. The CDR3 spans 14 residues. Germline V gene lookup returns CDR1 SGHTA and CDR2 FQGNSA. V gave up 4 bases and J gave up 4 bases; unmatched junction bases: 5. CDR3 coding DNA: TGTGCCAGCAGCTACGGACAGGGGCAATACGAGCAGTACTTC. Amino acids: CASSYGQGQYEQYF. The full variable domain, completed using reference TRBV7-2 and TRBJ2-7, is GAGVSQSPSNKVTEKGKDVELRCDPISGHTALYWYRQSLGQGLEFLIYFQGNSAPDKSGLPSDRFSAERTGGSVSTLTIQRTQQEDSAVYLCASSYGQGQYEQYFGPGTRLTVT.

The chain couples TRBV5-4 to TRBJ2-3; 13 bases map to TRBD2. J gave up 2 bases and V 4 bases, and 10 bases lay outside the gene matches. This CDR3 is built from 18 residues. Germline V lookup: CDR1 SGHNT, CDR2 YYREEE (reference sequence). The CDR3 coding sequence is TGTGCCAGCAGCCCCGGGACTAGCGGGGAGGGGGTCACAGATACGCAGTATTTT. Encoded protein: CASSPGTSGEGVTDTQYF.

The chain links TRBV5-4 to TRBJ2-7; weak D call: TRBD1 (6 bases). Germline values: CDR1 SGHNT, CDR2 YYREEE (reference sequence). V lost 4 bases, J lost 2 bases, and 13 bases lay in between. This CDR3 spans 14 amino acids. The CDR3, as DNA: TGTGCCAGCAGCACCGACAGGCCCCCCTACGAGCAGTACTTC. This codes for CASSTDRPPYEQYF.

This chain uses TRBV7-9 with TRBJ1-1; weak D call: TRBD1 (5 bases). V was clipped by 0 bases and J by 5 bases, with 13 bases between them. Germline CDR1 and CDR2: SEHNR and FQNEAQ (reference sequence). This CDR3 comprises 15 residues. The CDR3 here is CASSLALGGGTEAFF. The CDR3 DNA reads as TGTGCCAGCAGCTTAGCGCTGGGGGGAGGGACTGAAGCTTTCTTT. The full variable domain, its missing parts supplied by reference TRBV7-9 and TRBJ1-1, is DTGVSQNPRHKITKRGQNVTFRCDPISEHNRLYWYRQTLGQGPEFLTYFQNEAQLEKSRLLSDRFSAERPKGSFSTLEIQRTEQGDSAMYLCASSLALGGGTEAFFGQGTRLTVV.